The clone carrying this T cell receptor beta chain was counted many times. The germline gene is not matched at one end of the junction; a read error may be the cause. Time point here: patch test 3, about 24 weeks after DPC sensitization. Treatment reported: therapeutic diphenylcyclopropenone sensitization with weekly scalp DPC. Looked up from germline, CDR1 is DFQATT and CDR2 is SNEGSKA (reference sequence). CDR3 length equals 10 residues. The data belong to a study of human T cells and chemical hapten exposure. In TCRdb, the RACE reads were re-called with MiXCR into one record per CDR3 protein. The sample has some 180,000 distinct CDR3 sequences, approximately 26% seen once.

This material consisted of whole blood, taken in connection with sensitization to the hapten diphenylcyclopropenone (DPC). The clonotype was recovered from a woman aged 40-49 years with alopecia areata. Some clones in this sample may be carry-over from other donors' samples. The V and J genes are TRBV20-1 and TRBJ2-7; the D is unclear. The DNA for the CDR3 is TGCAGTGCTAGTGGCCGTTGGGGTAACTTC. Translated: CSASGRWGNF.